These 27 T cell receptor beta chains were sequenced from one sample in a study of cytomegalovirus exposure and HLA in healthy donors (dated by TCRdb to the late 2010s). Library prep was done by the immunoSEQ multiplex PCR assay. The multiplex PCR relied on a mix of 60 forward primers for TCR Vbeta segments and 13 reverse primers for TCR Jbeta segments. Not all clones reach the TCRdb copy of this immuneACCESS table, which keeps in-frame sequences only. Checked studies attribute under half of the gap to unresolved V genes and leave the rest unexplained. The table for this sample lists approximately 58,000 clones. Approximately 9.9% of the sample goes to the ten largest clones. The sample consisted of PBMCs. These receptors were obtained from a woman between 50 and 59 years old in good health and CMV-seropositive.

In nucleotides, the CDR3 is TGCAGCGTTGAGAGGGACAGGGGCTATGGCTACACCTTC. It encodes CSVERDRGYGYTF. V is TRBV29-1 and J is TRBJ1-2, with 10 bases lining up with TRBD1. This CDR3 spans 13 amino acids. V shed 3 bases, J shed 4 bases, and the junction held 2 bases outside the gene matches. Germline-derived CDR1 and CDR2 are SQVTM and ANQGSEA.

This chain uses TRBV19 with TRBJ1-2, with 8 positions matching TRBD1. This CDR3 is built from 13 residues. Trimming at V came to 10 bases and at J to 4 bases, leaving 8 bases not matched to a gene. Germline V gene sequence: CDR1 LNHDA, CDR2 SQIVND (reference sequence). The DNA of the CDR3 is TGTGCCATTTGGACAGGGTATTCCTATGGCTACACCTTC. As protein: CAIWTGYSYGYTF.

The V gene is TRBV2, the J gene TRBJ2-3, with a possible D match to TRBD1 (5 bases). Germline V CDR1 and CDR2: SNHLY, FYNNEI. The CDR3 spans 13 residues. Trimming pared 5 bases from V and 6 bases from J, leaving 12 bases between. The CDR3 protein is CASSRTLGDTQYF. The CDR3 nucleotides are TGTGCCAGCAGTAGGACATTGGGGGATACGCAGTATTTT. Complete variable domain (other parts from reference TRBV2 and TRBJ2-3): EPEVTQTPSHQVTQMGQEVILRCVPISNHLYFYWYRQILGQKVEFLVSFYNNEISEKSEIFDDQFSVERPDGSNFTLKIRSTKLEDSAMYFCASSRTLGDTQYFGPGTRLTVL.

V usage is TRBV4-1 and J usage is TRBJ1-5; D unclear. The V end lost 1 base, the J end lost 0 bases, and 7 bases lay between the germline ends. The CDR3 loop spans 15 amino acids. CDR1 and CDR2 from the germline V gene are MGHRA and YSYEKL. CDR3 sequence reads: CASSQGEYSNQPQHF. In nucleotides, the CDR3 is TGCGCCAGCAGCCAAGGAGAGTATAGCAATCAGCCCCAGCATTTT.

A word on this clone: A read error may account for a junction end that differs from germline. The genes are TRBV18 and TRBJ1-1, with a possible D match to TRBD1 (5 bases). In germline, CDR1 is KGHSH, CDR2 LQKENI. The CDR3 has 15 residues. The CDR3 sequence: CASSPQSRAGGEDFF. DNA for the CDR3: TGTGCCAGCTCACCGCAAAGCAGGGCCGGCGGTGAAGATTTCTTT. Looking up the rest from reference TRBV18 and TRBJ1-1 gives the full variable domain: NAGVMQNPRHLVRRRGQEARLRCSPMKGHSHVYWYRQLPEEGLKFMVYLQKENIIDESGMPKERFSAEFPKEGPSILRIQQVVRGDSAAYFCASSPQSRAGGEDFFGQGTRLTVV.

V gene TRBV7-9 combines with J gene TRBJ2-7; D unclear. V lost 0 bases to trimming and J lost 2 bases, with 11 bases between them. CDR1 is SEHNR and CDR2 is FQNEAQ in the germline V gene (reference sequence). This CDR3 is built from 15 residues. DNA of the CDR3: TGTGCCAGCAGCTTAGCGCCGCCTACCCCCTACGAGCAGTACTTC. This gives the protein CASSLAPPTPYEQYF.

This chain links TRBV30 with TRBJ2-3, with 11 bases fitting TRBD2. The CDR3 spans 15 residues. Germline lookup yields CDR1 GTSNPN and CDR2 SVGIG (reference sequence). The ends lost 0 bases at V and 4 bases at J; junction bases unmatched: 3. The CDR3 protein is CAWSVGTSGSDTQYF. The DNA of the CDR3 is TGTGCCTGGAGTGTAGGGACTAGCGGCTCAGATACGCAGTATTTT.

In DNA form, the CDR3 reads TGTGCCAGCAGACGACAGGGTTATGGCTACACCTTC. Protein: CASRRQGYGYTF. The gene calls are TRBV7-2 and TRBJ1-2, with 7 positions matching TRBD1. The germline gives CDR1 SGHTA, CDR2 FQGNSA. The CDR3 is 12 amino acids. V was pared by 6 bases and J by 5 bases, with 3 bases of the junction left unmatched.

The chain has TRBV2 and TRBJ2-3, with 13 bases that match TRBD2. The junction had 8 bases not matched to a gene; V was cut back by 2 bases and J by 6 bases. Per the germline V gene, CDR1 is SNHLY and CDR2 is FYNNEI. The CDR3 is 17 amino acids. CDR3 amino acids: CASSESGLAGVRDTQYF. Written as DNA, the CDR3 is TGTGCCAGCAGTGAATCAGGACTAGCGGGGGTCCGGGATACGCAGTATTTT. The full variable domain, with the rest looked up from reference TRBV2 and TRBJ2-3, is EPEVTQTPSHQVTQMGQEVILRCVPISNHLYFYWYRQILGQKVEFLVSFYNNEISEKSEIFDDQFSVERPDGSNFTLKIRSTKLEDSAMYFCASSESGLAGVRDTQYFGPGTRLTVL.

The V and J genes are TRBV7-9 and TRBJ2-5, with 7 positions matching TRBD1. Trimming removed 1 base from V and 7 bases from J; junction bases left unmatched: 3. This CDR3 is 13 amino acids long. Looked up from germline, CDR1 is SEHNR and CDR2 is FQNEAQ (reference sequence). CDR3 loop: CASSLGQGVTQYF. The DNA for the CDR3 is TGTGCCAGCAGCTTAGGCCAGGGGGTGACCCAGTACTTC.

This chain connects TRBV6-5 to TRBJ1-2; possibly TRBD1 for D (5 bases). Germline lookup yields CDR1 MNHEY and CDR2 SVGAGI. The CDR3 extends over 14 amino acids. Trimming took off 1 base at V and 3 bases at J, with 9 bases between the two ends. The CDR3 bases are TGTGCCAGCAGTTACTTGGGGGGGGACTATGGCTACACCTTC. This translates into CASSYLGGDYGYTF.

The chain is built from TRBV6-6 and TRBJ1-4; D is unresolved. CDR1 MNHNY and CDR2 SVGAGI come from the germline V gene (reference sequence). This CDR3 is 13 amino acids long. V shed 5 bases and J shed 2 bases, with 6 bases lying between them. CDR3: CASSGGTNEKLFF. As DNA, the CDR3 is TGTGCCAGCAGTGGAGGGACTAATGAAAAACTGTTTTTT.

The J gene is TRBJ1-4, the V gene TRBV4-1, with D possibly TRBD1 on 6 matching bases. Between the trimmed V and J ends, which lost 4 bases and 0 bases, there was a span of 15 bases. Per the germline V gene, CDR1 is MGHRA and CDR2 is YSYEKL. This CDR3 comprises 17 residues. CDR3 region: CASSRTVFPSTNEKLFF. The CDR3 bases are TGCGCCAGCAGCCGGACAGTTTTCCCCTCAACTAATGAAAAACTGTTTTTT.

This chain connects TRBV19 to TRBJ1-1; no reliable D call. The CDR3 runs to 14 residues. V dropped 3 bases and J dropped 1 base, with 9 bases sitting between them. Looked up from germline, CDR1 is LNHDA and CDR2 is SQIVND (reference sequence). This CDR3 reads CASSMKSGNTEAFF. The CDR3 DNA sequence: TGTGCCAGTAGTATGAAATCAGGGAACACTGAAGCTTTCTTT. Based on the CDR3 plus reference TRBV19 and TRBJ1-1, the full variable domain is DGGITQSPKYLFRKEGQNVTLSCEQNLNHDAMYWYRQDPGQGLRLIYYSQIVNDFQKGDIAEGYSVSREKKESFPLTVTSAQKNPTAFYLCASSMKSGNTEAFFGQGTRLTVV.

This chain links TRBV5-1 with TRBJ2-6; D is perhaps TRBD1 (6 bases). CDR3 length: 17 residues. Germline CDR1 SGHRS, CDR2 YFSETQ. With 1 base removed from V and 0 bases from J, the gap between germline ends came to 11 bases. The CDR3 DNA reads TGCGCCAGCAGCTTGACTACAGGGCTCTCTGGGGCCAACGTCCTGACTTTC. Translating it yields CASSLTTGLSGANVLTF. The full variable domain, its missing parts supplied by reference TRBV5-1 and TRBJ2-6, is KAGVTQTPRYLIKTRGQQVTLSCSPISGHRSVSWYQQTPGQGLQFLFEYFSETQRNKGNFPGRFSGRQFSNSRSEMNVSTLELGDSALYLCASSLTTGLSGANVLTFGAGSRLTVL.

The gene calls are TRBV4-3 and TRBJ2-1; D is unresolved. From germline, CDR1 is LGHNA and CDR2 YSLEER. Trimming took off 1 base at V and 3 bases at J, with 10 bases between the two ends. This CDR3 region has 15 residues. Here the CDR3 reads CASSQVGSSYNEQFF. CDR3 bases: TGCGCCAGCAGCCAAGTTGGTTCCAGCTACAATGAGCAGTTCTTC.

The chain has TRBV4-1 and TRBJ1-6; D not resolved. Germline V gives CDR1 MGHRA, CDR2 YSYEKL. The CDR3 is 15 amino acids. The V gene lost 1 base and the J gene lost 9 bases, with 13 bases spanning the gap. Here the CDR3 reads CASSQVGAGGSPLHF. In nucleotides, the CDR3 is TGCGCCAGCAGCCAAGTGGGCGCGGGAGGTTCACCCCTCCACTTT.

This chain connects TRBV19 to TRBJ1-1; no firm D call. Per the germline V gene, CDR1 is LNHDA and CDR2 is SQIVND (reference sequence). This CDR3 has 15 residues. Trimming left V 7 bases short and J 2 bases short, with 17 bases between. Written as DNA, the CDR3 is TGTGCCAGTACAACGGAACTAGGAATAAACACTGAAGCTTTCTTT. Translated: CASTTELGINTEAFF.

This rearrangement joins TRBV23-1 to TRBJ1-5; D is unresolved. TRBV23-1 is an ORF, with its function uncertain. The CDR3 is made up of 16 amino acids. Trimming left V 0 bases short and J 1 base short, with 10 bases between. The CDR3 sequence is CASSQSAGSSNQPQHF. CDR3 nucleotides: TGCGCCAGCAGTCAATCAGCCGGGTCCAGCAATCAGCCCCAGCATTTT.

CDR3: CASSVGEGSGYEQYF. CDR3 in DNA: TGTGCCAGCAGCGTGGGGGAGGGGAGCGGCTACGAGCAGTACTTC. V is TRBV9 and J is TRBJ2-7; 7 bases match TRBD2. This CDR3 is built from 15 residues. Per germline, CDR1 SGDLS and CDR2 YYNGEE. The J segment lost 3 bases and the V segment lost 2 bases, leaving 8 bases of the junction unmatched.

The chain employs TRBV19 and TRBJ1-5; TRBD1 is a possible D gene (6 bases). This CDR3 is built from 13 residues. The V end lost 7 bases, the J end lost 9 bases, and 16 bases lay between the germline ends. CDR1 is LNHDA, CDR2 SQIVND, per germline (reference sequence). CDR3 loop: CASMGTPRGPQHF. The CDR3 nucleotides read TGTGCCAGTATGGGGACACCCCGTGGGCCCCAGCATTTT.

This chain joins TRBV4-1 and TRBJ2-2; 8 nucleotides agree with TRBD1. The CDR3 consists of 16 residues. Germline CDR1 and CDR2: MGHRA and YSYEKL. The V and J ends lost 3 bases and 4 bases, in that order; junction bases with no gene match: 7. CDR3 protein: CASSQDGQGGTGELFF. CDR3 in DNA: TGCGCCAGCAGCCAGGATGGACAGGGTGGCACCGGGGAGCTGTTTTTT.

This sequence joins TRBV28 and TRBJ2-1, with a tentative D call TRBD2 (5 bases). Trimming cost V 6 bases and J 0 bases, with 18 bases left between them. The CDR3 is 17 residues long. Per the germline V gene, CDR1 is MDHEN and CDR2 is SYDVKM. CDR3 bases: TGTGCCAGCAGCCGGGGAAGTTCGTTAAGCTCCTACAATGAGCAGTTCTTC. It is translated as CASSRGSSLSSYNEQFF.

The rearrangement links TRBV7-2 to TRBJ2-7; D remains ambiguous. Deletions cut 1 base from V and 3 bases from J, with 7 bases between. The CDR3 runs to 13 residues. CDR1 is SGHTA, CDR2 FQGNSA, per germline. This chain's CDR3 is CASSLGQIYEQYF. As DNA, the CDR3 is TGTGCCAGCAGCTTAGGGCAGATCTACGAGCAGTACTTC.

The gene calls are TRBV27 and TRBJ1-2; unclear D gene. Trimming shortened V by 4 bases and J by 1 base, and 13 bases separated the two germline ends. CDR1 and CDR2 (germline): MNHEY, SMNVEV (reference sequence). The CDR3 runs 15 residues. The CDR3 DNA reads as TGTGCCAGCAGTTATTCTGCGGGGTTTAACTATGGCTACACCTTC. The encoded protein is CASSYSAGFNYGYTF.

This chain uses TRBV4-2 with TRBJ2-1, with TRBD1 identical over 7 bases. The CDR3 covers 15 residues. CDR1 and CDR2 from the germline V gene are LGHNA and YNFKEQ. Trimming removed 1 base from V and 6 bases from J; junction bases left unmatched: 6. CDR3 nucleotides: TGTGCCAGCAGCCAAGGACGCAGGGGGATCAATGAGCAGTTCTTC. This encodes CASSQGRRGINEQFF.

The chain links TRBV18 to TRBJ2-1; D gene ambiguous. This CDR3 region has 12 residues. Germline values: CDR1 KGHSH, CDR2 LQKENI. Deletions cut 2 bases from V and 14 bases from J, with 13 bases between. The CDR3 DNA follows: TGTGCCAGCTCACCAACCCCCCTATTGGAGTTCTTC. It translates to CASSPTPLLEFF.